This TCR beta chain was identified during a study of read filtering for tumor transcriptome and immune sequencing. Molecular barcoded adaptors covering alpha/delta and beta/gamma chains were used on approximately 440 ng RNA. Each CDR3 protein gets one entry after TCRdb re-called the reads with MiXCR. The table shows under 40,000 distinct CDR3 sequences, with about 14% occurring only once. Findings of the study overall: Approximately 79% of IR-seq clonotypes had a single read, yet these held roughly 3.3% of reads.

V lost 3 bases and J lost 1, with 9 bases in between. The CDR3 covers 14 residues. This clonotype showed up many times. As yet, its antigen is unknown. Material for sequencing was a population of CD138-negative cells sorted from bone marrow. The source is a donor at least 40 years old with multiple myeloma. This sequence joins TRBV12-3 or TRBV12-4 and TRBJ2-5; TRBD1 might be the D (6 bases). In nucleotides, the CDR3 is TGTGCCAGCAGTTTGGGGGCGACCCAAGAGACCCAGTACTTC. Its protein is CASSLGATQETQYF.